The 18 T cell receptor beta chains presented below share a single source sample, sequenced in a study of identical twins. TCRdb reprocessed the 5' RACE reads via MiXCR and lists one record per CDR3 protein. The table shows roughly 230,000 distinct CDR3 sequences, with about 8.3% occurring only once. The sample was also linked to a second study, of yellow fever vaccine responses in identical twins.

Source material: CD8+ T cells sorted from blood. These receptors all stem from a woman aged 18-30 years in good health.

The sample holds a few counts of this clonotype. Here the CDR3 reads CASRPWDIPTDTQYF. In DNA form, the CDR3 reads TGTGCCAGCAGACCATGGGACATCCCCACAGATACGCAGTATTTT. V gene TRBV7-9 combines with J gene TRBJ2-3; weak D call: TRBD1 (6 bases). V was clipped by 6 bases and J by 2 bases, with 15 bases between them. Germline values: CDR1 SEHNR, CDR2 FQNEAQ (reference sequence). The CDR3 extends over 15 amino acids. Full variable domain (rest looked up from reference TRBV7-9 and TRBJ2-3): DTGVSQNPRHKITKRGQNVTFRCDPISEHNRLYWYRQTLGQGPEFLTYFQNEAQLEKSRLLSDRFSAERPKGSFSTLEIQRTEQGDSAMYLCASRPWDIPTDTQYFGPGTRLTVL.

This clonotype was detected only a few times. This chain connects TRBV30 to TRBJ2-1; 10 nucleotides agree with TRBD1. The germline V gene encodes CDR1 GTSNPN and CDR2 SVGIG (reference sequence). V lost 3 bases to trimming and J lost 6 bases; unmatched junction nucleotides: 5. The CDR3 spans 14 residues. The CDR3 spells CAWSAGTGVNEQFF. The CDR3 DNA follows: TGTGCCTGGAGCGCCGGGACAGGGGTCAATGAGCAGTTCTTC. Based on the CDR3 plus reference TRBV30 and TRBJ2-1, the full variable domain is SQTIHQWPATLVQPVGSPLSLECTVEGTSNPNLYWYRQAAGRGLQLLFYSVGIGQISSEVPQNLSASRPQDRQFILSSKKLLLSDSGFYLCAWSAGTGVNEQFFGPGTRLTVL.

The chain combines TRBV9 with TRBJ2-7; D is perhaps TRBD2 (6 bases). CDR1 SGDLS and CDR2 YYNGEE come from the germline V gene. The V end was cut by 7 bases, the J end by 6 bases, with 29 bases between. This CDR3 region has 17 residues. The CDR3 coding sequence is TGTGCCAGCCGGGAGTGGGCGAAAGCGGGTTCGGATCGCGAGCAGTACTTC. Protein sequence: CASREWAKAGSDREQYF.

CDR3 bases: TGTGCCATCAGTGAACTTGAACCGGGACAGCGTTACAATGAGCAGTTCTTC. Protein sequence: CAISELEPGQRYNEQFF. This sequence joins TRBV10-3 and TRBJ2-1, with TRBD1 matching 7 bases. The CDR3 totals 17 residues. Unmatched junction bases numbered 12, after V lost 3 bases and J lost 4 bases. CDR1 and CDR2 from the germline V gene are ENHRY and SYGVKD.

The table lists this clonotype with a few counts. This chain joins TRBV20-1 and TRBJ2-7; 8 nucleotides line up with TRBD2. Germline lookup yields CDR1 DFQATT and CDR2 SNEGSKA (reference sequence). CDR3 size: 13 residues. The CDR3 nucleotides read TGCAGCGAGCGGGCGGGAGGAGATTACGAGCAGTACTTC. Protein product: CSERAGGDYEQYF.

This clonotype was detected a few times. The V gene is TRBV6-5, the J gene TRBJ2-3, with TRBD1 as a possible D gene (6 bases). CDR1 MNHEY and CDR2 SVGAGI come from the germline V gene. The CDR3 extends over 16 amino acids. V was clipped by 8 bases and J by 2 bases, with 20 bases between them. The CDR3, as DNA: TGTGCCAGCCCTCTCTACAGGGATACCTTCACAGATACGCAGTATTTT. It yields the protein CASPLYRDTFTDTQYF.

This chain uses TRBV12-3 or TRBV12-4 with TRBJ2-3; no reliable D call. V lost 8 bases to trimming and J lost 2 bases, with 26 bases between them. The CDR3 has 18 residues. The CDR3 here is CASFTTPPQMADTDTQYF. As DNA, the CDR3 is TGTGCCAGCTTCACGACCCCCCCGCAGATGGCGGACACAGATACGCAGTATTTT.

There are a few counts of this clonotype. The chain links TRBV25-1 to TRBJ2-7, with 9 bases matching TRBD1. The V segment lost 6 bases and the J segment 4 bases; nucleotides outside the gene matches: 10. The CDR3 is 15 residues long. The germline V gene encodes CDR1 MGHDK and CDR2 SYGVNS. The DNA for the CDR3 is TGTGCCAGCAGACCTTCCGGGACAGGGATTTACGAGCAGTACTTC. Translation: CASRPSGTGIYEQYF.

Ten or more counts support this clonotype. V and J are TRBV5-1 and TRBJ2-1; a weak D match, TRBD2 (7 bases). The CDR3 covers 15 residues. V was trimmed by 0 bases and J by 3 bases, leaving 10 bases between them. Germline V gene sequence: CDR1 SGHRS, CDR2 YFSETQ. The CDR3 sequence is CASSLVGGLYNEQFF. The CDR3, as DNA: TGCGCCAGCAGCTTGGTGGGGGGGCTCTACAATGAGCAGTTCTTC.

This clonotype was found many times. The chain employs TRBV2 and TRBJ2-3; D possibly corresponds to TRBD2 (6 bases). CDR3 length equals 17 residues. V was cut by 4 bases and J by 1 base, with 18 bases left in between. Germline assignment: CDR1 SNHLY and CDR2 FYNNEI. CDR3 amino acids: CASSGSGPGLGTDTQYF. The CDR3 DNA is TGTGCCAGCAGTGGGTCAGGCCCGGGACTCGGCACAGATACGCAGTATTTT.

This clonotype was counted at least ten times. The CDR3: CASSLLGWDTEAFF. The CDR3 nucleotides are TGTGCCAGCAGTTTATTAGGGTGGGACACTGAAGCTTTCTTT. This sequence joins TRBV27 and TRBJ1-1; D gene unclear. V lost 1 base, J lost 3 bases, and 9 bases lay in between. Germline V gene data show CDR1 as MNHEY and CDR2 as SMNVEV (reference sequence). The CDR3 is made up of 14 amino acids.

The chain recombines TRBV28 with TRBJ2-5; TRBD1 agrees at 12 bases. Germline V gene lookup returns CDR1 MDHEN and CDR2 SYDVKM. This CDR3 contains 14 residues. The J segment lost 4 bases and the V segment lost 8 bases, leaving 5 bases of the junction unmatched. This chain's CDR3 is CASGDRGLGETQYF. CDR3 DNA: TGTGCCAGCGGGGACAGGGGGCTCGGAGAGACCCAGTACTTC.

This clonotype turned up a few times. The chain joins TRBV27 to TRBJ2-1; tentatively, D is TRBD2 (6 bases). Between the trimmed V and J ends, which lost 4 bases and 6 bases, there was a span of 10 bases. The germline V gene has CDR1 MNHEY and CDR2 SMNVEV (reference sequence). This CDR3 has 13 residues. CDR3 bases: TGTGCCAGCAGTTATGGAGGGGTCAATGAGCAGTTCTTC. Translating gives CASSYGGVNEQFF.

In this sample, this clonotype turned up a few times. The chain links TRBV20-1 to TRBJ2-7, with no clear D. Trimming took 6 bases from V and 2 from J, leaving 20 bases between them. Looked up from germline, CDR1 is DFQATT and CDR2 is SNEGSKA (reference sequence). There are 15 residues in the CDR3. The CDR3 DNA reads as TGCAGTGCGTTCGCACCGACCGGGTTGCCCTACGAGCAGTACTTC. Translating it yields CSAFAPTGLPYEQYF.

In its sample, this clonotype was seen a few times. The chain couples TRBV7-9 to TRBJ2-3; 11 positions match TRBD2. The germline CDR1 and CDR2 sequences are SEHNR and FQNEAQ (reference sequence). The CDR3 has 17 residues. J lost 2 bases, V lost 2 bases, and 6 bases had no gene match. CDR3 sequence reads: CASSLSASGGTTDTQYF. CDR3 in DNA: TGTGCCAGCAGCTTATCTGCTAGCGGGGGGACCACAGATACGCAGTATTTT.

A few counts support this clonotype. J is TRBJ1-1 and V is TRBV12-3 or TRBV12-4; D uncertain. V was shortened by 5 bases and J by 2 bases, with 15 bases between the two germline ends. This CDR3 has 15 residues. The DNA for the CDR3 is TGTGCCAGCAGTCCCCCCGGTGGGGTTAACACTGAAGCTTTCTTT. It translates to CASSPPGGVNTEAFF.

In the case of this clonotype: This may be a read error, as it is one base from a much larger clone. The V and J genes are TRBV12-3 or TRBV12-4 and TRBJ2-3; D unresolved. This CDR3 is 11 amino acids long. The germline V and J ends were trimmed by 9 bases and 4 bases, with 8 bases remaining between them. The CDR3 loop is CASQRPDTQYF. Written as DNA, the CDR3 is TGTGCCAGTCAGCGTCCAGATACGCAGTATTTT.

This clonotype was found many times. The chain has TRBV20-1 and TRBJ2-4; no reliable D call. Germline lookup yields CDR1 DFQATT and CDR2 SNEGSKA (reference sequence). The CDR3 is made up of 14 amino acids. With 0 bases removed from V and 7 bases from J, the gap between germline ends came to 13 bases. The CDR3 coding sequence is TGCAGTGCTAGAGATGTGGTAGGACCCAACATTCAGTACTTC. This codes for CSARDVVGPNIQYF.